This TCR beta chain is drawn from a study of cytomegalovirus exposure and HLA in healthy donors. Per germline, CDR1 SGHVS and CDR2 FQNEAQ. Unmatched junction bases numbered 2, after V lost 5 bases and J lost 3 bases. CDR3 length: 13 amino acids. Remarks on this clone: Its antigen remains unidentified.

Whole-study findings and limits: Rarity marked most TCR sequences, yet some public TCRs occurred in many donors. In a later analysis, at a false discovery rate of 0.05, over 15,000 TCR beta sequences matched HLA alleles. More clonal expansion characterized HLA-associated TCR beta chains than equally common others in a later analysis.

The PCR contained 60 Vbeta and 13 Jbeta primers. Here immunoSEQ multiplex PCR was the method, and the copy in TCRdb shows in-frame clones only, minus some. The sample has around 120,000 clones, 81% seen once. The chain combines TRBV7-8 with TRBJ2-3; 7 positions agree with TRBD1. Specimen: PBMCs. This clonotype was sampled from a man younger than 35 in good health and CMV-seronegative. This CDR3 is CASSPGGTDTQYF. The CDR3 coding sequence is TGTGCCAGCAGCCCAGGGGGTACAGATACGCAGTATTTT.